Sequencing of this TCR beta chain was carried out in a study of blood T cells in healthy people across ages. Study-level results: The CMV status of each donor remained undetermined, and this could have confounded shifts in expanded clonotypes.

Alongside a J-beta primer mix, a sample-barcoded 5' primer served in a second PCR lasting about 7 to 12 cycles. Samples each returned at least 2.5 million CDR3-containing paired-end reads. A single record per CDR3 protein comes from TCRdb applying MiXCR to the 5' RACE reads. The repertoire holds hundreds of thousands of distinct CDR3 sequences, with over 40% as singletons. As to this clonotype: Its antigen is still unknown.

CDR1 is SGHVS, CDR2 FQNEAQ, per germline. The V segment lost 3 bases and the J segment 5 bases; nucleotides outside the gene matches: 9. CDR3 length: 15 residues. Source material: blood. The rearrangement links TRBV7-8 to TRBJ2-5; 7 bases are a match to TRBD1. This clonotype was sampled from a woman of 80 years or more in good health. The CDR3 DNA follows: TGTGCCAGCAGCTTCCCAACAGGGGCCGCGGAGACCCAGTACTTC. Its translation is CASSFPTGAAETQYF.